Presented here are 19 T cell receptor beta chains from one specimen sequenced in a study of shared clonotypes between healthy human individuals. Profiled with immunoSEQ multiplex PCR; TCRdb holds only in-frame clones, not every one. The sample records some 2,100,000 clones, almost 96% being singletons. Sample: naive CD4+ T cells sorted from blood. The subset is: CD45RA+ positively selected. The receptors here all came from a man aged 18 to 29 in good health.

CDR3 bases: TGTGCCAGCAGGCTCCGGGAGGCCTACCAAGAGACCCAGTACTTC. Amino acid sequence: CASRLREAYQETQYF. The chain uses TRBV5-6 and TRBJ2-5, with 7 bases that match TRBD2. The CDR3 runs to 15 residues. Germline CDR1 and CDR2: SGHDT and YYEEEE. V lost 5 bases and J lost 0; bases outside the gene matches: 7.

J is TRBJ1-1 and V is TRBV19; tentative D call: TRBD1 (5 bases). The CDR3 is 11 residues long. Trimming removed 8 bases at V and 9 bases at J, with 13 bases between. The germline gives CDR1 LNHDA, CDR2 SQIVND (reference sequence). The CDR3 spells CASGRMGQAFF. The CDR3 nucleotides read TGTGCCAGTGGAAGGATGGGACAAGCTTTCTTT.

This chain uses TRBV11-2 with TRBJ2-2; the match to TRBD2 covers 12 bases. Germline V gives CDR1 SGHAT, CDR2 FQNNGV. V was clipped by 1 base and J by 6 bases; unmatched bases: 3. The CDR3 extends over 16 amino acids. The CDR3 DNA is TGTGCCAGCAGCTTAGGGCTAGCGGGAGGGGCCGGGGAGCTGTTTTTT. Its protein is CASSLGLAGGAGELFF.

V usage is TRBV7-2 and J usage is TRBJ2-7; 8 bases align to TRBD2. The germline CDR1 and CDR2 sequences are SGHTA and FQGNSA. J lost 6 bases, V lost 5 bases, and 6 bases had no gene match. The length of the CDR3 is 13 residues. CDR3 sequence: CASSPRLALEQYF. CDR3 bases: TGTGCCAGCAGCCCCCGACTAGCGCTCGAGCAGTACTTC.

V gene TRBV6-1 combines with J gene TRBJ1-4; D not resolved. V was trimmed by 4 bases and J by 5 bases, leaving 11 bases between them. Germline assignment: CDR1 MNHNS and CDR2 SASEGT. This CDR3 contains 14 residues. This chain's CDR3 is CASSASNGNEKLFF. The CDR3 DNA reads TGTGCCAGCAGTGCTTCGAACGGCAATGAAAAACTGTTTTTT.

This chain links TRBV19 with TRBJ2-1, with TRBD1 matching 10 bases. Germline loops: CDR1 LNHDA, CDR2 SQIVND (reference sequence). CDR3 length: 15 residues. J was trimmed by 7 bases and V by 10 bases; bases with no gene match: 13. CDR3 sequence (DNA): TGTGCCACTCGACTGGGGACAGGGGATACTAATGAGCAGTTCTTC. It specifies CATRLGTGDTNEQFF.

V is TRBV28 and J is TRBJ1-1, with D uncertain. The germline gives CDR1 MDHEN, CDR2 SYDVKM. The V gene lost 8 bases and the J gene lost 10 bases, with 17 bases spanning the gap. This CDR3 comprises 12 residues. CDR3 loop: CASQGSSSRAFF. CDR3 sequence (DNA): TGTGCCAGCCAAGGCAGTTCGTCGAGAGCTTTCTTT.

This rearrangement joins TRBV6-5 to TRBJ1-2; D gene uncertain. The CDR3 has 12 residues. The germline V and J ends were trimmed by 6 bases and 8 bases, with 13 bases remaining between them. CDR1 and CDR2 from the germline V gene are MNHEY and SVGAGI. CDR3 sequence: CASRVGSSGYTF. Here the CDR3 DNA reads TGTGCCAGCAGGGTGGGGTCTAGCGGCTACACCTTC.

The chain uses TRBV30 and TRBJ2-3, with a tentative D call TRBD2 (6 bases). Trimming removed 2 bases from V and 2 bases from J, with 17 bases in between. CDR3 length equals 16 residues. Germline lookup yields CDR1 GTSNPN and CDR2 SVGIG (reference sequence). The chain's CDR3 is CAWSTPTRRPTDTQYF. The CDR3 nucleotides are TGTGCCTGGAGTACTCCGACTAGGAGACCCACAGATACGCAGTATTTT. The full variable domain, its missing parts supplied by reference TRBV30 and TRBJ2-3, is SQTIHQWPATLVQPVGSPLSLECTVEGTSNPNLYWYRQAAGRGLQLLFYSVGIGQISSEVPQNLSASRPQDRQFILSSKKLLLSDSGFYLCAWSTPTRRPTDTQYFGPGTRLTVL.

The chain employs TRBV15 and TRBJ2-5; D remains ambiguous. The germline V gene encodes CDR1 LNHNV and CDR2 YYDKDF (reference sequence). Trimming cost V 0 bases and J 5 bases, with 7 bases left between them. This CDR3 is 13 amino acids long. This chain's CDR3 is CATSRDQVETQYF. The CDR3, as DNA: TGTGCCACCAGCAGAGATCAGGTCGAGACCCAGTACTTC.

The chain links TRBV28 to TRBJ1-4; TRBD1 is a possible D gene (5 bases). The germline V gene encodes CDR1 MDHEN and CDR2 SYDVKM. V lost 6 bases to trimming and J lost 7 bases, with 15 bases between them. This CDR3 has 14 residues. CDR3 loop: CASSVLGGGEKLFF. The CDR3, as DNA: TGTGCCAGCAGCGTTCTTGGGGGGGGTGAAAAACTGTTTTTT.

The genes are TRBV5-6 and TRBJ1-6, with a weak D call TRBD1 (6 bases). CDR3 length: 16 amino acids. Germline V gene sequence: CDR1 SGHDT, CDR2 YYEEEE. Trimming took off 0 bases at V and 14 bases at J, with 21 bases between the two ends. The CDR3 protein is CASSLGPQGTTAALHF. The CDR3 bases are TGTGCCAGCAGCTTGGGCCCCCAGGGGACCACTGCTGCCCTCCACTTT.

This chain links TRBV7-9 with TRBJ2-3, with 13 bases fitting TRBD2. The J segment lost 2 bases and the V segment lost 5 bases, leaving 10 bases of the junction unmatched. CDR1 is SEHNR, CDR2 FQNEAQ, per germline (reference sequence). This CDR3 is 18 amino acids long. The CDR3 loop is CASSPRTSGSPSTDTQYF. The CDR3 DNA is TGTGCCAGCAGCCCGAGGACTAGCGGGAGCCCCTCCACAGATACGCAGTATTTT.

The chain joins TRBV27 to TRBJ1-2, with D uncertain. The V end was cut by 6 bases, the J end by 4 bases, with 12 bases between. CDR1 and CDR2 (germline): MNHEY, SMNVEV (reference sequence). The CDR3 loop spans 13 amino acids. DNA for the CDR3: TGTGCCAGCAGAACGGGCCTCGGCTATGGCTACACCTTC. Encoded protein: CASRTGLGYGYTF.

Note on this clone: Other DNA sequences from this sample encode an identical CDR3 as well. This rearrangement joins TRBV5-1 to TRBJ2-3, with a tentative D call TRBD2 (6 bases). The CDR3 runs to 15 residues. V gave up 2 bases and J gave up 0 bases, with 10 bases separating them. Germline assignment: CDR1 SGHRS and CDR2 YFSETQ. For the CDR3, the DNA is TGCGCCAGCAGCTTAGAGGGAGGAAGCACAGATACGCAGTATTTT. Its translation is CASSLEGGSTDTQYF.

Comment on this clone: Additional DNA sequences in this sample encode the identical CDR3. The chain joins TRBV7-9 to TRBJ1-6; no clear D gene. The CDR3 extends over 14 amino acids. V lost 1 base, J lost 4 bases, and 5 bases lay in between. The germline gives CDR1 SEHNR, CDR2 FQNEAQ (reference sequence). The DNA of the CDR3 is TGTGCCAGCAGCTTAGTCGGGTATAATTCACCCCTCCACTTT. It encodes CASSLVGYNSPLHF.

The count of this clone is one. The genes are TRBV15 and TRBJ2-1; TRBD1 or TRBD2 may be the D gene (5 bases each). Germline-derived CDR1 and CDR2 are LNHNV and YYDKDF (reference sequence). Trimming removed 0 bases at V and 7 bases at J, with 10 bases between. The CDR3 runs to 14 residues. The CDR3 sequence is CATSRESWGNEQFF. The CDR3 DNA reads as TGTGCCACCAGCAGAGAATCGTGGGGGAATGAGCAGTTCTTC.

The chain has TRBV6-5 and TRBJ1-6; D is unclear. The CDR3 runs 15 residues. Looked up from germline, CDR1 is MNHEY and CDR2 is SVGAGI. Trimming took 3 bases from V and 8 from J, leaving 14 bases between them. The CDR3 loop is CASSYGTMGDSPLHF. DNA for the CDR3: TGTGCCAGCAGTTATGGTACGATGGGAGATTCACCCCTCCACTTT.

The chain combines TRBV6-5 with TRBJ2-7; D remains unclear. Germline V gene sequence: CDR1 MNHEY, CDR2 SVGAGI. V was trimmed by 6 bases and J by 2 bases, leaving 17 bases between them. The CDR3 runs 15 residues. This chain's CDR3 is CASSSGADKAYEQYF. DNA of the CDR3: TGTGCCAGCAGCTCCGGCGCGGATAAGGCCTACGAGCAGTACTTC.